This T cell receptor (beta chain) is from a study of cytomegalovirus exposure and HLA in healthy donors (dated by TCRdb to 2015 to 2018). Regarding the complete study: The 650 to 800 repertoires of the first cohort and the roughly 120 validation repertoires were produced on the same platform, according to a later analysis. The study was designed to test whether signatures of past pathogen exposure could be identified by cataloging public T cell receptors. In addition to the first cohort of several hundred subjects, a separate validation cohort of 120 different subjects was used. To predict cytomegalovirus infection status, the study brought together high-throughput TCR immunosequencing, statistical association of individual TCRs with disease status, and machine learning. What the authors observed across the whole study: In both the original and validation cohorts, the classifier was reported to diagnose cytomegalovirus status with high specificity and sensitivity. All 120 repertoires were used to score co-occurrence in the validation cohort in a later analysis, because that analysis had no HLA typing for the cohort. Of the cluster scores, about 94% were above 0 in a later analysis, which found that TCRs clustered in the first cohort also tended to co-occur in the 130 or so validation repertoires. The authors suggested that the approach could potentially be extended to other disease states and immunological phenotypes. While some public TCRs were present in many individuals, most TCR sequences turned up only very rarely across donors. In vitro tests confirmed that a few of the cytomegalovirus-associated TCR beta chains recognize cytomegalovirus antigens. The study listed 164 TCR beta chains as associated with cytomegalovirus.

The donors were included in the validation cohort of some 120 subjects, a group kept apart from the roughly 610-subject first cohort. Based on the germline V gene, the CDR1 and CDR2 sequences are MGHRA and YSYEKL. Trimming costs V 1 base and J 5 bases, and their ends lie 11 bases apart. Including the terminal cysteine and phenylalanine, the CDR3 comprises 14 residues. Of the read, only the CDR3 DNA is kept; its 42 bases are in frame from base 1. As concerns this clone: Its antigen is currently not known. Base qualities are not provided; no much larger clone lies one nucleotide away.

Libraries were built with the immunoSEQ multiplex PCR assay. In the original analysis: A statistical classification framework was developed to diagnose cytomegalovirus status using the catalog of TCR beta chain sequences. Not all clones reach the TCRdb copy of this immuneACCESS table, which keeps in-frame sequences only. Checked studies attribute under half of the gap to unresolved V genes and leave the rest unexplained. V, J and clone size reflect that table, while D and trimming were determined from the DNA. Present in this sample are over 60,000 clones, about 94% of which were seen just once. The ten top clones hold about 4.2% of the sample.

The sequenced sample was PBMCs. The chain is made from TRBV4-1 and TRBJ2-5; the D gene is possibly TRBD1, with 6 bases matching. This TCR derives from a young man in good health and CMV-seropositive. The nucleotides are TGCGCCAGCAGCCAAGGGACAGTGGGGGAGACCCAGTACTTC. This translates into CASSQGTVGETQYF.